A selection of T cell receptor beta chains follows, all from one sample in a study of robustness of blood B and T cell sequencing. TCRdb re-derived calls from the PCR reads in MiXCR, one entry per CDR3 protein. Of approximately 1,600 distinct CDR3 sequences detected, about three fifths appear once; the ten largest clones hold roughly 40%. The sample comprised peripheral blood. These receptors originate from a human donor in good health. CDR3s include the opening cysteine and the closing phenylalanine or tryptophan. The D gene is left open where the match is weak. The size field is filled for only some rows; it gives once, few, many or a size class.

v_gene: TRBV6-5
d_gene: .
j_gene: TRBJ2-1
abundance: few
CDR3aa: CASSYSITALEQFF
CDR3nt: TGTGCCAGCAGTTACTCGATTACAGCGCTTGAGCAGTTCTTC

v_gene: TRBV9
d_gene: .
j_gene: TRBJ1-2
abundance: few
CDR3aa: CASSVAGSYYTF
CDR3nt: TGTGCCAGCAGCGTAGCGGGCAGTTACTACACCTTC

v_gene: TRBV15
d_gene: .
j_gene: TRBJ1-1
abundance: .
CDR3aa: CATSREPSVNTEAFF
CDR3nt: TGTGCCACCAGCAGAGAGCCCAGCGTGAACACTGAAGCTTTCTTT

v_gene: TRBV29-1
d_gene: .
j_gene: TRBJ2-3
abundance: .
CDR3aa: CSVEGGRGAGTDTQYF
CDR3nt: TGCAGCGTTGAAGGGGGAAGGGGGGCCGGCACAGATACGCAGTATTTT

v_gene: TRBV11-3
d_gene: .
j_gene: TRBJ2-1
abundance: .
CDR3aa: CASSLNQYNEQFF
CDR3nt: TGTGCCAGCAGCTTAAATCAGTACAATGAGCAGTTCTTC

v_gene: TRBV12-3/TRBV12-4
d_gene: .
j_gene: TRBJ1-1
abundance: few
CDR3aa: CASSLVRGGDTEAFF
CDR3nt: TGTGCCAGCAGTTTAGTCAGGGGAGGGGACACTGAAGCTTTCTTT

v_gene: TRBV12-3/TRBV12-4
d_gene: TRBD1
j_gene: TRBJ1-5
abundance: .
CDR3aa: CASSSFPGQTTFNQPQHF
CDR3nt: TGTGCCAGCAGCTCCTTTCCGGGACAGACAACTTTCAATCAGCCCCAGCATTTT

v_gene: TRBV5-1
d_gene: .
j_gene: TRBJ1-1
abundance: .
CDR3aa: CASSLDVNTEAFF
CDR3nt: TGCGCCAGCAGCTTGGATGTGAACACTGAAGCTTTCTTT

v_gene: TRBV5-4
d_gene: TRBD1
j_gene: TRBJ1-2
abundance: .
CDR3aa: CASSLVDRRNYGYTF
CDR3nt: TGTGCCAGCAGCTTGGTGGACAGGAGGAACTATGGCTACACCTTC

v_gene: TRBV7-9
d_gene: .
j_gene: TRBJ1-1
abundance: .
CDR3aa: CASSSSGEAFF
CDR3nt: TGTGCCAGCAGCTCCAGTGGTGAAGCTTTCTTT

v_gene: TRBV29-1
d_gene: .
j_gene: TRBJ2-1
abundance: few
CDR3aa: CSVEDVGGASYNEQFF
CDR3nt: TGCAGCGTTGAAGATGTGGGGGGCGCGTCCTACAATGAGCAGTTCTTC

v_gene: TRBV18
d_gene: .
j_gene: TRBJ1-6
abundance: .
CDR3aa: CASSPQGYGNSPLHF
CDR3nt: TGTGCCAGCTCACCTCAAGGGTATGGTAATTCACCCCTCCACTTT

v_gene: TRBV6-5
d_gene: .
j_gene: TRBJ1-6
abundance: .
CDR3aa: CASSYSRQRAYNSPLHF
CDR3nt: TGTGCCAGCAGTTACTCTCGACAGAGAGCCTATAATTCACCCCTCCACTTT

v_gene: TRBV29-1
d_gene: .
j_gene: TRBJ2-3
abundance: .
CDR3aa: CSPLKSTDTQYF
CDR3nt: TGCAGCCCCCTCAAAAGCACAGATACGCAGTATTTT

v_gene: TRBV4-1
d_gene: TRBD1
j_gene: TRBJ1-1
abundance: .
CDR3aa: CASSRGQAHDTEAFF
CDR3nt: TGCGCCAGCAGCCGGGGACAGGCCCATGACACTGAAGCTTTCTTT

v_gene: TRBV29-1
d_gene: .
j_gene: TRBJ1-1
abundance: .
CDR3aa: CSVEGVGGNLNTEAFF
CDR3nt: TGCAGCGTTGAAGGGGTGGGTGGCAACCTGAACACTGAAGCTTTCTTT

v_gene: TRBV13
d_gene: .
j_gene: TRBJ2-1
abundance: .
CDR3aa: CASSPDPTYNEQFF
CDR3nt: TGTGCCAGCAGCCCCGATCCAACTTACAATGAGCAGTTCTTC

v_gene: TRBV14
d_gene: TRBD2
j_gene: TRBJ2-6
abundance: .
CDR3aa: CASSHPGGLSSGANVLTF
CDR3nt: TGTGCCAGCAGCCATCCGGGGGGGCTGAGCTCTGGGGCCAACGTCCTGACTTTC

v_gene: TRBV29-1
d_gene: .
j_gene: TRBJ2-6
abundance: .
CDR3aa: CSVEISTRQSSGANVLTF
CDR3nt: TGCAGCGTTGAAATTTCGACCAGGCAGAGCTCTGGGGCCAACGTCCTGACTTTC

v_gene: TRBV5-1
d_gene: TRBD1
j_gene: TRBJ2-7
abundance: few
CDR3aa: CASSPGQNYEQYF
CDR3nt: TGCGCCAGCAGCCCGGGACAGAACTACGAGCAGTACTTC

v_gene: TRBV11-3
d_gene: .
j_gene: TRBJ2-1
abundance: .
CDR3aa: CASSLARLGGNEQFF
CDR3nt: TGTGCCAGCAGCTTAGCGAGGTTGGGGGGCAATGAGCAGTTCTTC

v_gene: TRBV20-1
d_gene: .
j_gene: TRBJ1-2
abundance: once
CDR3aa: CSASRTGGEYGYTF
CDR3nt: TGCAGTGCTAGTCGGACCGGGGGCGAGTATGGCTACACCTTC

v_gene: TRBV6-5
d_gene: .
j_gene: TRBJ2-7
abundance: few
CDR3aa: CASSRNPQSRYEQYF
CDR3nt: TGTGCCAGCAGCCGGAACCCTCAGAGCCGCTACGAGCAGTACTTC

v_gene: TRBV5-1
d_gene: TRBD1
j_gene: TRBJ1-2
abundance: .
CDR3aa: CASSSTTGTGGAGYTF
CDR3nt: TGCGCCAGCAGCTCAACTACCGGGACAGGGGGCGCCGGCTACACCTTC

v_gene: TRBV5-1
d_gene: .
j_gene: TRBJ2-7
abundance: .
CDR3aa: CASSEWGSSYEQYF
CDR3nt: TGCGCCAGCAGCGAATGGGGTAGCTCCTACGAGCAGTACTTC

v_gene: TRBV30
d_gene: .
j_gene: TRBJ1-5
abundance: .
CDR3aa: CAWSIPTGGRTGQPQHF
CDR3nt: TGTGCCTGGAGTATACCGACGGGAGGTCGTACGGGTCAGCCCCAGCATTTT

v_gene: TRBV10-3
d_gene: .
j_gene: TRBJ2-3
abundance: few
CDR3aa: CAISDYLAAGTDTQYF
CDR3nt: TGTGCCATCAGTGACTACCTAGCAGCGGGCACAGATACGCAGTATTTT

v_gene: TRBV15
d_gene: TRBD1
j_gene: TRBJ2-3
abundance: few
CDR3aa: CATSRERGTGSADTQYF
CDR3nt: TGTGCCACCAGCAGAGAGCGCGGGACAGGGTCCGCAGATACGCAGTATTTT

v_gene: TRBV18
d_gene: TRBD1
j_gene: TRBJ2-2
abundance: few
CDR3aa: CASSQGQANTGELFF
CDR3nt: TGTGCCAGCTCACAAGGACAGGCGAACACCGGGGAGCTGTTTTTT

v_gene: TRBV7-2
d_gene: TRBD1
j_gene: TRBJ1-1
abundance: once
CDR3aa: CASSLARWRGQGLTGAFF
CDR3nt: TGTGCCAGCAGCTTAGCGAGGTGGCGAGGACAGGGTCTTACAGGAGCTTTCTTT

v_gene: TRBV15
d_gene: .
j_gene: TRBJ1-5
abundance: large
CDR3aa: CATSRDSGEVGQPQHF
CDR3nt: TGTGCCACCAGCAGAGATTCAGGGGAAGTTGGGCAGCCCCAGCATTTT

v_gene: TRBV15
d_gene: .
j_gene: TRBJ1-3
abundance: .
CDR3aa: CATSRDMTGSSGNTIYF
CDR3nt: TGTGCCACCAGCAGAGACATGACAGGAAGCTCTGGAAACACCATATATTTT

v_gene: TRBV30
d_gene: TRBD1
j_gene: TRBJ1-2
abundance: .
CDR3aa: CAWRAFGAGGGGYTF
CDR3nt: TGTGCCTGGAGGGCCTTCGGGGCAGGGGGCGGAGGCTACACCTTC

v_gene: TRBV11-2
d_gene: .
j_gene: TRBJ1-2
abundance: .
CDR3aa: CASSPRGDYGYTF
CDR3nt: TGTGCCAGCAGCCCGCGGGGGGACTATGGCTACACCTTC

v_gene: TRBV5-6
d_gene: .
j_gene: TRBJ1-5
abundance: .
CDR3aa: CASSLGGMDQPQHF
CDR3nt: TGTGCCAGCAGCTTGGGCGGGATGGATCAGCCCCAGCATTTT

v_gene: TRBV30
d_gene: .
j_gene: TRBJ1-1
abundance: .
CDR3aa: CAWSPDTNTEAFF
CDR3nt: TGTGCCTGGAGTCCAGATACGAACACTGAAGCTTTCTTT

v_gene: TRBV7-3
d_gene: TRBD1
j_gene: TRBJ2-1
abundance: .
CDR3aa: CASSPGTGEQFF
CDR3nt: TGTGCCAGCAGCCCGGGGACAGGAGAGCAGTTCTTC

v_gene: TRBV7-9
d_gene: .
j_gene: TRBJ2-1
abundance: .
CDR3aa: CASSFRDLDEQFF
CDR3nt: TGTGCCAGCAGCTTCCGCGACTTGGATGAGCAGTTCTTC

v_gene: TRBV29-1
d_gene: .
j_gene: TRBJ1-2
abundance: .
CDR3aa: CSVEVARGGYGYTF
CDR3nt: TGCAGCGTTGAAGTGGCGAGGGGGGGGTATGGCTACACCTTC

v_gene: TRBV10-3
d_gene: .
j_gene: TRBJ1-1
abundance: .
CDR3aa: CAISESGSGGNTEAFF
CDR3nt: TGTGCCATCAGTGAGTCGGGGTCGGGGGGTAACACTGAAGCTTTCTTT

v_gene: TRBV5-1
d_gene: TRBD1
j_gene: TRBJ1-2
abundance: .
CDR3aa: CASSQGTGGDGYTF
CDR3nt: TGCGCCAGCAGCCAAGGGACAGGGGGCGACGGCTACACCTTC

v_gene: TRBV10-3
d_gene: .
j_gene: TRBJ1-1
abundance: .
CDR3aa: CATRGTSAAFF
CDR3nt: TGTGCCACTCGCGGGACGTCGGCAGCTTTCTTT

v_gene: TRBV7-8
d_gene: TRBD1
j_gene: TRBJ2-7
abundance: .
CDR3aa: CASSLALTGGDSYEQYF
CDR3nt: TGTGCCAGCAGCTTAGCCTTAACAGGGGGTGACTCCTACGAGCAGTACTTC

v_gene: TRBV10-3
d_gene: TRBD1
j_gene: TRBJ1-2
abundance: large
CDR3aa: CAIRSNARDRNYGYTF
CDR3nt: TGTGCCATCAGGTCTAACGCCAGGGACAGGAACTATGGCTACACCTTC

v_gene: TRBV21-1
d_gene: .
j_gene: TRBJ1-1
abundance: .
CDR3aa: CASSKVEAGANTEAFF
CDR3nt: TGTGCCAGCAGCAAAGTCGAAGCAGGGGCGAACACTGAAGCTTTCTTT

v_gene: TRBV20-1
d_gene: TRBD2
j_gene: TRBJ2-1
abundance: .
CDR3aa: CSARDRTSGVPGQFF
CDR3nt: TGCAGTGCTAGAGATCGGACTAGCGGGGTCCCCGGGCAGTTCTTC

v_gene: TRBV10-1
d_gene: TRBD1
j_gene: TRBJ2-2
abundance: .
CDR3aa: CASRIRTGNTGELFF
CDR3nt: TGCGCCAGCAGGATAAGGACAGGGAACACCGGGGAGCTGTTTTTT

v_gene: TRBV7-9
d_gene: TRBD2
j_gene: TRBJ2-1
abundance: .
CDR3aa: CASSLGSGGGIYNEQFF
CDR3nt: TGTGCCAGCAGCTTAGGATCGGGCGGGGGAATATACAATGAGCAGTTCTTC

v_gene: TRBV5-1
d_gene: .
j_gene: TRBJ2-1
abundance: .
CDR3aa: CASTLMSWSSYNEQFF
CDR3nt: TGCGCCAGCACCTTGATGTCTTGGAGCTCCTACAATGAGCAGTTCTTC